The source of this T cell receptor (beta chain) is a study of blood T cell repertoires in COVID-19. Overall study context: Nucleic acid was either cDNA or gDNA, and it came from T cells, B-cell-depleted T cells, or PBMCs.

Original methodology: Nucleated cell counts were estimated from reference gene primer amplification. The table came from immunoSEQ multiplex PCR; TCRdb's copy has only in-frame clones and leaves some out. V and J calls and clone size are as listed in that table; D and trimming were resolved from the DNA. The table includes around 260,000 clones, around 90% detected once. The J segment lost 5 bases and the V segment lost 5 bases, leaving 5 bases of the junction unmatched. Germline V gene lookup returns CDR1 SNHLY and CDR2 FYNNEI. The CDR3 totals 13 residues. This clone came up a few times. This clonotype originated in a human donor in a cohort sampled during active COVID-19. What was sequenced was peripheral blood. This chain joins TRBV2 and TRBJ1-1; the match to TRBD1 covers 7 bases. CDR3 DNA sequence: TGTGCCAGCAGTTCCGACAGGGAAACTGAAGCTTTCTTT. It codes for CASSSDRETEAFF.